Described below is a single T cell receptor (beta chain) sequence and its context. These data come from a study of blood T cell repertoires in COVID-19. Study in general: Acute and convalescent COVID-19 samples came from the United States, Italy and Spain. PBMCs, B-cell-depleted T cells, or T cells were the source of the cDNA or gDNA that made up the material.

V was cut by 0 bases and J by 7 bases, with 16 bases left in between. The CDR3 loop spans 15 amino acids. Germline CDR1 reads GTSNPN; CDR2 reads SVGIG (reference sequence). Measured with immunoSEQ multiplex PCR; TCRdb has only the in-frame clones, and not every one. This sample carries 70,000 to 95,000 clones, 85% of them seen once, and the ten largest clones take about a sixth. This chain joins TRBV30 and TRBJ1-5; tentatively, D is TRBD1 (5 bases). Specimen: peripheral blood. The sequence derives from a man older than 75 with active or convalescent COVID-19. CDR3 loop: CAWSVTVSANQPQHF. CDR3 coding DNA: TGTGCCTGGAGTGTGACAGTCTCCGCCAACCAGCCCCAGCATTTT.